This T cell receptor (beta chain) was profiled in a study of T cells in Graves' hyperthyroidism and ophthalmopathy. About the study: It was at initial diagnosis, before any treatment, that peripheral blood was collected. Whole-study findings and limits: Blood also showed most of the thyroid clonotypes that were expanded above 0.001. From stable hyperthyroidism, ophthalmopathy was set apart by a 13 V-J model.

This clonotype was detected a few times. Its cognate antigen is unknown. Amplified regions were TCR beta CDR3 sequences from RNA transcripts. Primed by the HTBI set, a first-round RT-PCR was run on the TCR CDR3. TCRdb re-called the multiplex PCR reads through MiXCR, storing one row per CDR3 protein. This table holds 600,000 to 700,000 distinct CDR3 sequences, around 15% found once. The CDR3 spans 14 residues. The V and J ends lost 6 bases and 6 bases, in that order; junction bases with no gene match: 7. Germline CDR1 SQVTM, CDR2 ANQGSEA. The chain joins TRBV29-1 to TRBJ2-2, with 10 bases lining up with TRBD1. The TCR sequence derives from a woman aged 40 to 49 with Graves' ophthalmopathy. Source material: blood. CDR3 coding DNA: TGCAGCGTACCCGGGACAGGGGATTCCGGGGAGCTGTTTTTT. Translating gives CSVPGTGDSGELFF.